This record looks at one TCR beta chain sequence and its context. Per-sample PBMC isolation yielded at least 7 million cells. This sample stems from a study of blood T cells in healthy people across ages. Germline V gives CDR1 SEHNR, CDR2 FQNEAQ (reference sequence). The CDR3 is 16 residues long. V shed 4 bases, J shed 1 base, and the junction held 5 bases outside the gene matches. The use of a sample-barcoded 5' primer and a J-beta primer mix characterized a second PCR of about 6 to 12 cycles. Template switching added a 12-random-nucleotide identifier to every cDNA molecule. TCRdb recomputed calls from the 5' RACE reads with MiXCR, one row per CDR3 protein. The sample shows over 700,000 distinct CDR3 sequences, approximately 25% of them seen only once. These sequences were also reported in another study, on T cells of mothers and their children. That paper adds: Related mother-child pairs showed slightly, non-significantly higher overlap than unrelated pairs.

The source is a boy aged 10-17 years in good health. Sequencing was done on a sample of blood. The V and J genes are TRBV7-9 and TRBJ2-3, with 10 bases lining up with TRBD1. The CDR3 region has the DNA TGTGCCAGCAGCTCGCCCGGGACAGGGGGCACAGATACGCAGTATTTT. Protein sequence: CASSSPGTGGTDTQYF.